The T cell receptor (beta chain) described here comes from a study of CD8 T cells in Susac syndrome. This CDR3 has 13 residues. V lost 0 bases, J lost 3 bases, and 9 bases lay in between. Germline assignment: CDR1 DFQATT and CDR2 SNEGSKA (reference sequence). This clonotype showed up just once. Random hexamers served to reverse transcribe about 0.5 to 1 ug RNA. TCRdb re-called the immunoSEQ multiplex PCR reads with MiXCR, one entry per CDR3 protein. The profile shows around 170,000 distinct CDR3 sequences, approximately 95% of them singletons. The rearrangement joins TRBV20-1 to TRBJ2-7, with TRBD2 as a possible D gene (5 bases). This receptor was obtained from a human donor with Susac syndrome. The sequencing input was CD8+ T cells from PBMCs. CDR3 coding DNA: TGCAGTGCTAGAGATCCGGGAAACTACGAGCAGTACTTC. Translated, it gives CSARDPGNYEQYF.